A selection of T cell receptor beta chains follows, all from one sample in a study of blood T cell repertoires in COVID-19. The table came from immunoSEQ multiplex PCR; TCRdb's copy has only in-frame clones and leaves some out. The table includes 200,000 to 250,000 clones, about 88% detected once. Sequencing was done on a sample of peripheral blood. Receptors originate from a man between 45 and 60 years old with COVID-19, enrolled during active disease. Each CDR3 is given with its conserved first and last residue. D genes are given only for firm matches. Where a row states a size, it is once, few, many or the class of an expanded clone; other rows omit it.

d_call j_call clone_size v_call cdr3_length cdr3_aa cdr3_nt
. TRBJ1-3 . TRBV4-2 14 CASSHGGSGNTIYF TGTGCCAGCAGCCACGGGGGCTCTGGAAACACCATATATTTT
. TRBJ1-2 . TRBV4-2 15 CASSQEEGELYGYTF TGTGCCAGCAGCCAAGAAGAGGGGGAACTGTATGGCTACACCTTC
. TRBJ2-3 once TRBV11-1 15 CASSLAWTWRDTQYF TGTGCCAGCAGCTTAGCTTGGACTTGGCGAGATACGCAGTATTTT
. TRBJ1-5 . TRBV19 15 CASSRREVGNQPQHF TGTGCCAGTAGTCGAAGGGAGGTCGGAAATCAGCCCCAGCATTTT
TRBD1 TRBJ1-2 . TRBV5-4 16 CASSPELRQGDYGYTF TGTGCCAGCAGCCCAGAACTCCGACAGGGGGACTATGGCTACACCTTC
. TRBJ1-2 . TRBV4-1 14 CASSQEELSYGYTF TGCGCCAGCAGCCAAGAGGAGCTTTCCTATGGCTACACCTTC
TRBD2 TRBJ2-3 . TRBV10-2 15 CASSATSGGINTQYF TGCGCCAGCAGCGCGACTAGCGGAGGGATAAATACGCAGTATTTT
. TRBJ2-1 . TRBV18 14 CASSLPTDGNEQFF TGTGCCAGCTCATTACCGACAGACGGCAATGAGCAGTTCTTC
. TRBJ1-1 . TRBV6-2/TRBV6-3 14 CASSIKRVNTEAFF TGTGCCAGCAGTATCAAACGGGTGAACACTGAAGCTTTCTTT
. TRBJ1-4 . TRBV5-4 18 CASSLGSASGERYEKLFF TGTGCCAGCAGCTTGGGTTCCGCTTCGGGGGAGCGGTACGAAAAACTGTTTTTT
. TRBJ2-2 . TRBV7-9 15 CASSSAGQITGELFF TGTGCCAGCAGCTCAGCGGGACAGATCACCGGGGAGCTGTTTTTT
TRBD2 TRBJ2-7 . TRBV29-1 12 CSVASTSVEQYF TGCAGCGTTGCCTCGACTAGCGTTGAGCAGTACTTC
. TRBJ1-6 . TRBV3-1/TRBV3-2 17 CASSSPGRSSYNSPLHF TGTGCCAGCAGCTCGCCAGGCCGAAGCTCCTATAATTCACCCCTCCACTTT
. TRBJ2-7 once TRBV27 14 CASSLSGQNYEQYF TGTGCCAGCAGTTTGTCTGGACAGAACTACGAGCAGTACTTC
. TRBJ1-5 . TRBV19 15 CASSLAGTSDQPQHF TGTGCCAGTAGTTTAGCCGGGACATCTGATCAGCCCCAGCATTTT
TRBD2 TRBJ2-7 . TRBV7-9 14 CASSSGLAGIEQYF TGTGCCAGCAGCTCGGGACTAGCGGGGATTGAGCAGTACTTC
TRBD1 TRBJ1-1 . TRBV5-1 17 CASSEEPGGQANTEAFF TGCGCCAGCAGCGAGGAACCTGGAGGACAGGCGAACACTGAAGCTTTCTTT
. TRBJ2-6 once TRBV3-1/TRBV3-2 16 CASSQVSGAGANVLTF TGTGCCAGCAGCCAAGTTTCAGGGGCTGGGGCCAACGTCCTGACTTTC
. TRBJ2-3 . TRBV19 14 CASSPQPSTDTQYF TGTGCCAGTAGTCCACAGCCTAGCACAGATACGCAGTATTTT
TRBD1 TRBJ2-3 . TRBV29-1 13 CSLRPQGADTQYF TGCAGCCTACGCCCACAGGGGGCTGATACGCAGTATTTT
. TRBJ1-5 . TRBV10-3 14 CAISEDSSNQPQHF TGTGCCATCAGTGAGGACAGTAGCAATCAGCCCCAGCATTTT
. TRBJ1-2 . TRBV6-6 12 CASTQDRSGYTF TGTGCCAGCACCCAGGACAGATCTGGCTACACCTTC
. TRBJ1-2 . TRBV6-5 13 CASSTSQAYGYTF TGTGCCAGCAGTACTTCCCAGGCCTATGGCTACACCTTC
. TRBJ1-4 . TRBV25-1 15 CASSESDRYNEKLFF TGTGCCAGCAGTGAATCTGACAGATATAATGAAAAACTGTTTTTT
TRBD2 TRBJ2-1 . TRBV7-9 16 CASSLQFSGGDNEQFF TGTGCCAGCAGCTTACAATTTAGCGGGGGGGATAATGAGCAGTTCTTC
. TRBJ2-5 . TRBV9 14 CASSVGIGEETQYF TGTGCCAGCAGCGTAGGGATAGGGGAAGAGACCCAGTACTTC
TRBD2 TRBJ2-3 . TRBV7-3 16 CASSLGGLAGSDTQYF TGTGCCAGCAGCTTAGGGGGACTAGCGGGGTCAGATACGCAGTATTTT
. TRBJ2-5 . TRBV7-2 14 CASSFGSGSGTQYF TGTGCCAGCAGCTTTGGGAGCGGTTCTGGGACCCAGTACTTC
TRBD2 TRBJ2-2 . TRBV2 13 CASSGLAVGELFF TGTGCCAGCAGTGGGCTAGCGGTCGGGGAGCTGTTTTTT
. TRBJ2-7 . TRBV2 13 CASSDQVGHEQYF TGTGCCAGCAGTGACCAGGTTGGCCACGAGCAGTACTTC
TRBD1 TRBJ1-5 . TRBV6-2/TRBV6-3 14 CASSSDRGGQPQHF TGTGCCAGCAGTTCCGACAGGGGCGGTCAGCCCCAGCATTTT
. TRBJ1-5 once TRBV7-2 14 CASSLIWGDQPQHF TGTGCCAGCAGCTTAATTTGGGGGGATCAGCCCCAGCATTTT
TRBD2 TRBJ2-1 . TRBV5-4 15 CASSAGLAGADEQFF TGTGCCAGCAGCGCTGGGCTAGCGGGAGCGGATGAGCAGTTCTTC
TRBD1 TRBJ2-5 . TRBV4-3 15 CASSQQQGWGETQYF TGCGCCAGCAGCCAGCAACAGGGGTGGGGGGAGACCCAGTACTTC
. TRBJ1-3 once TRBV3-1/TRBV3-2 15 CASSQLGGAGNTIYF TGTGCCAGCAGCCAACTAGGAGGGGCTGGAAACACCATATATTTT
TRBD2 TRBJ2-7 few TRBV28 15 CASSFGGTTNYEQYF TGTGCCAGCAGTTTCGGGGGGACGACGAACTACGAGCAGTACTTC
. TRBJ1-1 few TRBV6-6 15 CASSYSFGANTEAFF TGTGCCAGCAGTTACTCGTTTGGGGCGAACACTGAAGCTTTCTTT
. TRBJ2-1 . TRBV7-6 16 CASSLARDNHYNEQFF TGTGCCAGCAGCTTGGCCCGGGACAACCACTACAATGAGCAGTTCTTC
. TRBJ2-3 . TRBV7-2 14 CASSKGLPTDTQYF TGTGCCAGCAGCAAGGGACTCCCCACAGATACGCAGTATTTT
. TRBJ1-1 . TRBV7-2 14 CASSQPFDTSEAFF TGTGCCAGCAGCCAGCCTTTTGACACTTCGGAAGCTTTCTTT
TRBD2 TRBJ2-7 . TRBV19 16 CASSATSGKPPYEQYF TGTGCCAGTAGTGCGACTAGCGGGAAACCCCCCTACGAGCAGTACTTC
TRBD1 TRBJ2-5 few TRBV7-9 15 CASSLVQGFGETQYF TGTGCCAGCAGCTTAGTACAGGGGTTTGGAGAGACCCAGTACTTC
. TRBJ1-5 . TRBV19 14 CASRERVGNQPQHF TGTGCCAGTCGCGAACGGGTGGGCAATCAGCCCCAGCATTTT
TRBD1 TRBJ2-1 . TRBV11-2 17 CASSFGSLTGGYNEQFF TGTGCCAGCAGCTTTGGGAGCCTGACAGGGGGCTACAATGAGCAGTTCTTC
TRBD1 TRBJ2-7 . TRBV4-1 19 CASSQAQIFIGTGGYEQYF TGCGCCAGCAGCCAAGCTCAGATTTTCATTGGGACAGGGGGATACGAGCAGTACTTC